This T cell receptor (beta chain) was found in a study of cytomegalovirus exposure and HLA in healthy donors (dated by TCRdb to 2017 to 2019). Background on the whole study: In an earlier analysis of 587 of the donors, approximately 300 Gb of sequence data and 95 million to 130 million unique TCR beta sequences from about 179 million T cells were reported. Roughly 5 DR-DQ haplotypes were handled as single units for association and clustering because linkage in the cohort was strong. In the later analysis, no new phenotypic data were used to find candidate immune exposures; instead, reliance was placed on TCR beta sequences and their occurrence across donors. The study was designed to test whether signatures of past pathogen exposure could be identified by cataloging public T cell receptors. All discovery cohort repertoires had been generated on a single sequencing platform. Using immunosequencing, the study profiled T cell repertoires from fewer than 850 subjects and related those repertoires to cytomegalovirus serostatus. Along with the approximately 700-subject first cohort, a separate validation cohort of 120 different subjects was used. Roughly 300 gigabases of sequencing data and 70 million to 85 million unique TCR sequences were included in an early release covering 550 to 650 HLA-typed donors. Of the roughly 400 genotyped donors, 65% to 90% were placed in the genetic ancestry cluster associated with self-reported Caucasian donors. Typing coverage varied by locus: roughly 620-630 donors for A, B, C, DRB1 and DQB1; 500 to 550 for DQA1; about 590 for DPA1; around 450 for DPB1. Among a few hundred genotyped donors of the cohort, an average of about 240,000 unique TCR beta nucleotide sequences were sequenced per donor, approximately 20% of them non-productive. To decide whether each TCR beta V gene segment behaved as functional or pseudogenic, an earlier analysis of approximately 620 of the donors relied on high-throughput TCR beta sequencing. A later genetic analysis used genome-wide SNP genotypes for about three fifths of the 666 donors, treating that subset as a discovery cohort. Donor age, sex, ethnicity and CMV serostatus were compiled together with the repertoire data. HLA typing included class I and class II loci at four-digit resolution. To study patterns of TCR occurrence, a later analysis re-analyzed previously published TCR beta repertoires from around 660 donors and added high-resolution HLA genotyping. The study combined high-throughput TCR immunosequencing, statistical association of individual TCRs with disease status, and machine learning to predict cytomegalovirus infection status.

This clone has just a few counts. This clone's antigen is unknown. Base qualities are not provided; no much larger clone lies one nucleotide away. What the study reported, not specific to this receptor: In vitro tests confirmed that three of the cytomegalovirus-associated TCR beta chains recognize cytomegalovirus antigens. Assigning TCR associations to individual alleles was difficult when HLA alleles, especially DR and DQ, strongly co-occurred. CMV serostatus was the only immune exposure information available for the cohort. Some 16 rarely observed V segments, including chromosome 9 orphons, were excluded from the earlier analysis of about 610 of the donors because counts were too low. Linkage disequilibrium might explain the correlated functional status among segregating V segments, but an unknown experimental factor could not be excluded. This cohort had only TCR beta chains sequenced, and the lack of alpha or paired-chain data limited which features could be detected. A later genetic analysis associated a missense DCLRE1C variant with V-gene and J-gene trimming of TCR beta chains, and an independent cohort replicated the association. A further reported finding was that TCR beta sequences accurately predicted the HLA-A and HLA-B alleles for most subjects in the first cohort. In a later analysis, several top co-occurrence clusters were reported to appear linked to parvovirus B19, influenza, CMV and Epstein-Barr virus. A later analysis associated about 18,000 TCR beta sequences with specific HLA alleles at a false discovery rate of 0.05. The sequencing pipeline was judged likely to have produced a cluster of highly shared sequence variants as a technical artifact. In a later analysis, TCR association rates were found to vary across HLA loci, with the most associated TCRs seen for DRB1 alleles and the fewest for HLA-C alleles. Presence/absence analyses assumed roughly uniform sequencing depth across donors, an assumption that may not hold. A later analysis found that most CMV-associated TCR beta chains appeared HLA-restricted, with HLA associations seemingly driven largely by CMV exposure. The study gave a list of 150 to 200 TCR beta chains associated with cytomegalovirus. Because the 87-base-pair reads could not distinguish some IMGT-functional V segments, including TRBV6-2 and TRBV6-3, those segments were excluded. HLA typing was unavailable for some donors at each locus, so association tests used only the typed subset. In both the original and validation cohorts, the classifier was reported to diagnose cytomegalovirus status with high specificity and sensitivity. In a later genetic analysis, fewer N-insertions in productive TCRs were reported among donors in an Asian-associated ancestry cluster than the 666-donor mean. The authors suggested that the approach could potentially be generalized to other disease states and immunological phenotypes. In an earlier analysis of some 540 of the donors, most TCR beta V segments appeared in productive rearrangements about 87% or about 30% of the time, broadly matching IMGT annotations. Most TCR sequences were observed very rarely across donors, whereas some public TCRs were present in many individuals. Compared with equally common non-associated chains, HLA-associated TCR beta chains in a later analysis were more clonally expanded and had lower generation probabilities.

The cohort consisted of hundreds of healthy bone marrow donors. At the time of sampling, every cohort member was nominally healthy, though immune exposures that went unrecorded were likely present. The donor was CMV seronegative and was included in the group of approximately 350 seronegative cohort members. Every donor gave a peripheral blood sample, and the peripheral blood mononuclear cells from that sample were used for TCR beta sequencing. The Qiagen DNeasy Blood Extraction Kit was used to extract genomic DNA from the blood cell samples. The library was produced with the immunoSEQ multiplex PCR assay. A mixture of 60 forward primers for TCR Vbeta segments and 13 reverse primers for TCR Jbeta segments was used in the multiplex PCR. The CDR3 region of rearranged TCR beta genes was amplified from genomic DNA by a multiplex PCR assay. The amplified TCR beta libraries were sequenced on the Illumina HiSeq System as 87-base-pair reads. Processing in the source paper ran as follows. Across the 500 to 750 repertoires, a later analysis counted roughly 77 million unique TCR beta chains, around 10 million of which were shared by at least two donors. Raw reads were error-corrected and collapsed into unique sequences by a nearest-neighbor algorithm in which closely related sequences were merged to remove PCR and sequencing errors. V, D and J gene segments were assigned by aligning CDR3 sequences to IMGT reference sequences. Each retained sequence needed at least a six-nucleotide match to both a V gene segment and a J gene segment. A rearrangement was called productive if the CDR3 had no stop codons and remained in frame with V and J, and every other rearrangement was called non-productive. Following IMGT convention, CDR3 was defined as the stretch from the second conserved V-encoded cysteine to the conserved J-encoded phenylalanine. Sequences without an unambiguous match to a single V gene segment were excluded from the earlier analysis of several hundred of the donors. An earlier analysis of a few hundred of the donors called V segments functional above 56.7% productive rearrangements and segregating when the between-donor standard deviation exceeded 5%. A statistical classification framework was developed to diagnose cytomegalovirus status using the catalog of TCR beta chain sequences. A later analysis assigned V and J genes by comparing TCR nucleotide sequences with IMGT/GENE-DB human TR gene sequences. A later analysis assigned CDR3 sequences and most-parsimonious VDJ recombination scenarios with the TCRdist pipeline. In a later analysis, each TCR beta chain was defined by its CDR3 amino acid sequence together with its V-gene family, and reads lacking a unique V-gene family were excluded. A later analysis removed 592 highly shared, low-generation-probability nucleotide sequences to deal with suspected cross-contamination and a sequencing artifact. In a later analysis, a clonal expansion index was calculated for each public chain from normalized within-repertoire ranks of inferred template counts. In a later analysis, generation probabilities were computed with a VDJ recombination model fitted to out-of-frame rearrangements, and the resulting probabilities were checked against IGoR. Hypergeometric tests were used in a later analysis to score TCR-TCR, TCR-HLA and TCR-CMV co-occurrence, with a repertoire-size bias correction applied to the TCR pairs. A later analysis estimated false discovery rates by permuting HLA or CMV assignments 20 times. A later analysis grouped co-occurring TCRs with DBSCAN, adding TCRdist sequence similarity when clustering within HLA-allele-positive subsets. Repertoires with fewer than 30,000 or more than 120,000 public chains were left out of co-occurrence clustering, as were about 5 repertoires with anomalous nucleotide sharing. The source is immuneACCESS, and TCRdb retained only in-frame sequences with V and J called. Part of the clones is not carried over; for the studies checked, unresolved V genes explain less than half of this, and the remainder is unexplained. The V and J calls and clone size were taken over from that table, and D and trimming were inferred from the DNA. The sample table holds over 80,000 clones, of which 70% to 85% were seen once. The top ten clonotypes cover about 4% of the sample.

V loses 2 bases of germline sequence and J loses 4 bases, and the interval between the two ends is 11 bases. For CDR1 and CDR2, the germline V gene lists MNHNS and SASEGT. The CDR3 goes from the cysteine to the phenylalanine over 15 residues. Only CDR3 DNA is held: 45 bases, read in frame from base 1. The chain couples TRBV6-1 to TRBJ1-4; perhaps TRBD1 is the D gene, with 6 bases matching. Sequencing used PBMCs. The receptor comes from a man between 45 and 60 years old in good health and CMV-seronegative. The encoded CDR3 is CASSERQGLNEKLFF. The DNA sequence follows: TGTGCCAGCAGTGAAAGGCAGGGGCTTAATGAAAAACTGTTTTTT.